The 24 T cell receptor beta chains below come from one sample, sequenced in a study of blood T cells in healthy people across ages. PCR was performed a second time for about 7 to 11 cycles using a sample-barcoded 5' primer and a J-beta primer mix. TCRdb called the 5' RACE reads again in MiXCR, with one record for every CDR3 protein. The repertoire holds hundreds of thousands of distinct CDR3 sequences, with roughly 53% as singletons. Sequencing used blood. The receptors shown here come from a man aged 55 to 70 in good health.

The chain combines TRBV5-1 with TRBJ2-3, with TRBD2 matching 7 bases. The CDR3 runs to 15 residues. Per germline, CDR1 SGHRS and CDR2 YFSETQ. Unmatched junction bases numbered 6, after V lost 0 bases and J lost 5 bases. CDR3 sequence reads: CASSLELAHKDTQYF. CDR3 sequence (DNA): TGCGCCAGCAGCTTGGAACTAGCGCATAAAGATACGCAGTATTTT. Using reference TRBV5-1 and TRBJ2-3 for the parts outside the CDR3, the full variable domain is KAGVTQTPRYLIKTRGQQVTLSCSPISGHRSVSWYQQTPGQGLQFLFEYFSETQRNKGNFPGRFSGRQFSNSRSEMNVSTLELGDSALYLCASSLELAHKDTQYFGPGTRLTVL.

V usage is TRBV5-1 and J usage is TRBJ1-1, with no clear D. In germline, CDR1 is SGHRS, CDR2 YFSETQ. V was clipped by 4 bases and J by 4 bases, with 14 bases between them. There are 14 residues in the CDR3. CDR3 DNA sequence: TGCGCCAGCAGCCCTGAGTTGGGGAGCACTGAAGCTTTCTTT. As protein: CASSPELGSTEAFF.

There are a few counts of this clonotype. This chain uses TRBV4-2 with TRBJ2-1; 11 bases agree with TRBD1. The end of the DNA is better explained by TRBJ2-7, so the J call may be wrong. CDR1 and CDR2 (germline): LGHNA, YNFKEQ. This CDR3 is 16 amino acids long. Here the CDR3 DNA reads TGTGCCAGCAGCCAAGGGACAGGGGGCGCCTACAATGAGCAGTACTTC. The encoded protein is CASSQGTGGAYNEQYF.

The V call is TRBV6-5, the J call TRBJ2-2, with 10 nucleotides matching TRBD1. V was clipped by 0 bases and J by 9 bases; unmatched bases: 7. Germline V gives CDR1 MNHEY, CDR2 SVGAGI. There are 16 residues in the CDR3. The CDR3 DNA follows: TGTGCCAGCAGTTACTCCGCCGGGACAGGGGCAAGGGAGCTGTTTTTT. Protein product: CASSYSAGTGARELFF.

This clonotype was detected a few times. This sequence joins TRBV20-1 and TRBJ2-3; D is unclear. Germline values: CDR1 DFQATT, CDR2 SNEGSKA (reference sequence). This CDR3 contains 15 residues. With 5 bases removed from V and 1 base from J, the gap between germline ends came to 16 bases. CDR3 in DNA: TGCAGTGCTCCCCGAGGTAGCCTACGCACAGATACGCAGTATTTT. It codes for CSAPRGSLRTDTQYF.

V is TRBV20-1 and J is TRBJ2-1, with D unresolved. The CDR3 runs to 10 residues. Trimming removed 3 bases from V and 13 bases from J, with 10 bases in between. Germline CDR1 is DFQATT and CDR2 is SNEGSKA (reference sequence). The CDR3 DNA follows: TGCAGTGCTAGTGGGTCCATTCAGTTCTTC. This gives the protein CSASGSIQFF.

J is TRBJ2-5 and V is TRBV20-1; the match to TRBD1 covers 9 bases. Trimming at V came to 5 bases and at J to 6 bases, leaving 4 bases not matched to a gene. Per germline, CDR1 DFQATT and CDR2 SNEGSKA (reference sequence). This CDR3 has 12 residues. The CDR3 loop reads CSAQGQGQTQYF. The CDR3 bases are TGCAGTGCTCAGGGACAGGGACAGACCCAGTACTTC.

This chain's CDR3 is CASRRYGQPQHF. CDR3 DNA sequence: TGTGCCAGCAGGCGGTATGGTCAGCCCCAGCATTTT. This chain connects TRBV6-5 to TRBJ1-5; D gene unclear. The CDR3 contains 12 residues. V lost 6 bases, J lost 6 bases, and 9 bases lay in between. Germline-derived CDR1 and CDR2 are MNHEY and SVGAGI.

V usage is TRBV20-1 and J usage is TRBJ1-2; 7 bases align to TRBD1. V shed 5 bases and J 6 bases; nucleotides not matched to a gene: 12. The CDR3 totals 14 residues. The V gene's germline CDR1 is DFQATT and CDR2 SNEGSKA (reference sequence). CDR3 sequence (DNA): TGCAGTGCTCAAGCGAACAGGGGTACTGATGGCTACACCTTC. Amino acid sequence: CSAQANRGTDGYTF.

J is TRBJ2-4 and V is TRBV11-2, with D uncertain. The germline V gene encodes CDR1 SGHAT and CDR2 FQNNGV. The CDR3 sequence is 12 residues long. Trimming took 1 base from V and 13 from J, leaving 11 bases between them. The DNA of the CDR3 is TGTGCCAGCAGCTTAGGGGATGGGATCCAGTACTTC. As protein: CASSLGDGIQYF.

The chain is built from TRBV19 and TRBJ2-3, with 9 bases identical to TRBD2. The CDR3 covers 14 residues. Germline loops: CDR1 LNHDA, CDR2 SQIVND (reference sequence). V was clipped by 9 bases and J by 4 bases; unmatched bases: 8. CDR3 sequence reads: CASTAGGVADTQYF. In DNA form, the CDR3 reads TGTGCCAGCACAGCGGGGGGCGTCGCAGATACGCAGTATTTT.

The chain links TRBV20-1 to TRBJ2-3; 12 nucleotides match TRBD2. CDR1 and CDR2 from the germline V gene are DFQATT and SNEGSKA (reference sequence). V lost 2 bases and J lost 2; bases outside the gene matches: 5. CDR3 length equals 16 residues. The CDR3 protein is CSARPGLAGSTDTQYF. The CDR3 nucleotides read TGCAGTGCTAGACCCGGACTAGCGGGGTCCACAGATACGCAGTATTTT.

The CDR3 sequence is CASSGQGAPQETQYF. The DNA for the CDR3 is TGTGCCAGCAGTGGACAGGGGGCCCCGCAAGAGACCCAGTACTTC. The chain employs TRBV2 and TRBJ2-5; 10 bases are a match to TRBD1. The CDR3 runs to 15 residues. Germline V gene lookup returns CDR1 SNHLY and CDR2 FYNNEI. Germline trimming cut 4 bases from V and 2 bases from J; bases unmatched to any gene: 4.

In its sample, this clonotype was seen a few times. The chain joins TRBV7-2 to TRBJ2-3; maybe TRBD2 (6 bases). The CDR3 is 14 residues long. The V end lost 2 bases, the J end lost 3 bases, and 9 bases lay between the germline ends. Per germline, CDR1 SGHTA and CDR2 FQGNSA. The CDR3 DNA reads TGTGCCAGCAGCTTAAATGGAGGGACAGATACGCAGTATTTT. As protein: CASSLNGGTDTQYF.

This clonotype came up a few times. The J gene is TRBJ2-5, the V gene TRBV14, with unresolved D. V gave up 3 bases and J gave up 4 bases, with 12 bases separating them. This CDR3 is built from 14 residues. From germline, CDR1 is SGHDN and CDR2 FVKESK. CDR3 nucleotide sequence: TGTGCCAGCAGCCACCAGATTTGGCGAGAGACCCAGTACTTC. Translated, it gives CASSHQIWRETQYF.

The chain joins TRBV5-5 to TRBJ1-5; a weak D match, TRBD1 (6 bases). The germline V and J ends were trimmed by 4 bases and 3 bases, with 14 bases remaining between them. The CDR3 contains 15 residues. Germline V gene sequence: CDR1 SGHKS, CDR2 YYEKEE (reference sequence). DNA of the CDR3: TGTGCCAGCAGCCGAACCACAGGGAACAATCAGCCCCAGCATTTT. Translation gives CASSRTTGNNQPQHF.

This clonotype was recorded a few times. This chain connects TRBV5-1 to TRBJ2-3; 8 bases agree with TRBD2. The CDR3 covers 15 residues. Per the germline V gene, CDR1 is SGHRS and CDR2 is YFSETQ. The junction had 4 bases not matched to a gene; V was cut back by 0 bases and J by 4 bases. In DNA form, the CDR3 reads TGCGCCAGCAGCTTGGTTGGACTAGCACCAGATACGCAGTATTTT. Translated: CASSLVGLAPDTQYF.

In its sample, this clonotype was seen a few times. This rearrangement joins TRBV6-2 or TRBV6-3 to TRBJ2-7, with a possible D match to TRBD2 (6 bases). This CDR3 spans 14 amino acids. Trimming removed 5 bases from V and 4 bases from J, with 15 bases in between. Germline CDR1 is MNHEY and CDR2 is SVGEGT. CDR3 sequence: CASSRRDWDYEQYF. CDR3 sequence (DNA): TGTGCCAGCAGTCGCCGGGACTGGGATTACGAGCAGTACTTC.

The rearrangement links TRBV20-1 to TRBJ2-1; 7 bases are a match to TRBD1. Germline CDR1 and CDR2: DFQATT and SNEGSKA (reference sequence). The length of the CDR3 is 12 residues. Germline trimming cut 4 bases from V and 6 bases from J; bases unmatched to any gene: 3. CDR3 bases: TGCAGTGCTACTGGACAGGCCAATGAGCAGTTCTTC. Its protein product is CSATGQANEQFF.

This chain connects TRBV20-1 to TRBJ1-5, with D unclear. Trimming pared 3 bases from V and 7 bases from J, leaving 13 bases between. Germline loops: CDR1 DFQATT, CDR2 SNEGSKA (reference sequence). CDR3 size: 13 residues. DNA for the CDR3: TGCAGTGCTAGCGGTCAGGCAAGGCAGCCCCAGCATTTT. Encoded protein: CSASGQARQPQHF.

This clonotype appeared a few times. J is TRBJ1-2 and V is TRBV10-3; 12 nucleotides match TRBD1. The CDR3 loop spans 15 amino acids. Germline assignment: CDR1 ENHRY and CDR2 SYGVKD. Losses at the gene ends were 0 bases for V and 7 bases for J; bases not matched to a gene: 3. CDR3 in DNA: TGTGCCATCAGTGAGTCCGGGACAGGGGGCTCTGGCTACACCTTC. Amino acid sequence: CAISESGTGGSGYTF.

V gene TRBV5-1 combines with J gene TRBJ2-5; the match to TRBD1 covers 8 bases. This CDR3 has 16 residues. Germline assignment: CDR1 SGHRS and CDR2 YFSETQ. Losses at the gene ends were 7 bases for V and 0 bases for J; bases not matched to a gene: 11. DNA for the CDR3: TGCGCCAGCTCGACTAAGGGGGGACAGGACCAAGAGACCCAGTACTTC. This codes for CASSTKGGQDQETQYF. Using reference TRBV5-1 and TRBJ2-5 for the parts outside the CDR3, the full variable domain is KAGVTQTPRYLIKTRGQQVTLSCSPISGHRSVSWYQQTPGQGLQFLFEYFSETQRNKGNFPGRFSGRQFSNSRSEMNVSTLELGDSALYLCASSTKGGQDQETQYFGPGTRLLVL.

The chain employs TRBV12-3 or TRBV12-4 and TRBJ2-5, with D maybe TRBD1 (5 bases). This CDR3 comprises 14 residues. V lost 1 base, J lost 7 bases, and 13 bases lay in between. The CDR3 DNA reads as TGTGCCAGCAGTTTAGGGACACCCAAGGGGACCCAGTACTTC. Translation: CASSLGTPKGTQYF.

This chain connects TRBV16 to TRBJ2-7; D possibly corresponds to TRBD1 (5 bases). The CDR3 loop spans 14 amino acids. V was pared by 4 bases and J by 5 bases, with 15 bases between. Germline CDR1 and CDR2: KGHSY and FQNENV. CDR3 in DNA: TGTGCCAGCAGCCCGAATTGGGGCTTCGACGAGCAGTACTTC. It is translated as CASSPNWGFDEQYF.